One and the same sample provided the 2 T cell receptor beta chains below, sequenced in a study of cytomegalovirus exposure and HLA in healthy donors. The PCR contained 60 Vbeta and 13 Jbeta primers. Sequenced by immunoSEQ multiplex PCR; TCRdb stores in-frame clones only, minus some. This repertoire shows around 150,000 clones, roughly 83% found once; its top ten account for 1.5%. The specimen was PBMCs. The origin of the receptors is a woman under 30 in good health and CMV-seronegative.

This clone turned up a few times. The chain links TRBV15 to TRBJ2-7; 9 positions match TRBD1. Germline V lookup: CDR1 LNHNV, CDR2 YYDKDF (reference sequence). After removal of 4 bases from V and 3 bases from J, the junction contained 7 bases not matched to a gene. The CDR3 contains 15 residues. This CDR3 is CATSTPGTGFYEQYF. The CDR3 bases are TGTGCCACCAGCACCCCCGGGACAGGGTTCTACGAGCAGTACTTC.

The genes are TRBV6-4 and TRBJ2-3; possibly TRBD1 for D (7 bases). V was trimmed by 0 bases and J by 1 base, leaving 11 bases between them. Germline lookup yields CDR1 MRHNA and CDR2 SNTAGT. The CDR3 is 16 residues long. CDR3 DNA: TGTGCCAGCAGTGACTCGGAGGGGGCGGGCACAGATACGCAGTATTTT. It translates to CASSDSEGAGTDTQYF.